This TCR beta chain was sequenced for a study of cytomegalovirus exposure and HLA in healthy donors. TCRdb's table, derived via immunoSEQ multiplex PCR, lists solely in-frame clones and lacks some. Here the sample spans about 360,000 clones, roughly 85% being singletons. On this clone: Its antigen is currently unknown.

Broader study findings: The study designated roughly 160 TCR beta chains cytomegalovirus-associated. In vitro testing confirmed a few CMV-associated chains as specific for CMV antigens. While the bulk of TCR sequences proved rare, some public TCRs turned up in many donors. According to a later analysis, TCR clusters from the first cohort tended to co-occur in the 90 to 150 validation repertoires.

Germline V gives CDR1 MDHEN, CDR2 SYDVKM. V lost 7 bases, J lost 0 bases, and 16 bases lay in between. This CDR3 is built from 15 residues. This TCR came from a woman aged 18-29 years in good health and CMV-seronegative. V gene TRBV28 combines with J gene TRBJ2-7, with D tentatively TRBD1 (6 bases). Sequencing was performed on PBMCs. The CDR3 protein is CASISDRKVSYEQYF. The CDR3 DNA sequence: TGTGCCAGCATAAGCGACAGGAAAGTCTCCTACGAGCAGTACTTC.